Each of the 10 T cell receptor beta chains below was sequenced from the same sample in a study of radiation and T cells in renal cell carcinoma. Specified time point: blood 2 weeks post-SBRT. Treatment meaning: 15 Gy SBRT to primary tumor, nephrectomy 4 weeks later. Using immunoSEQ multiplex PCR, the repertoire was profiled, and TCRdb retains in-frame clones only, with some absent. Found here are 150,000 or so clones, 80% to 90% of them singletons; the top ten hold 10% to 15%. The source material was blood, sampled from a patient whose treatment included radiotherapy and nephrectomy. These receptors were taken from a woman aged 45-65 years with renal cell carcinoma.

This sequence joins TRBV7-2 and TRBJ1-6, with TRBD1 as a possible D gene (6 bases). V was pared by 5 bases and J by 5 bases, with 10 bases between. This CDR3 has 14 residues. Germline V gives CDR1 SGHTA, CDR2 FQGNSA. CDR3 coding DNA: TGTGCCAGCAGCAAGGACAGCCATAATTCACCCCTCCACTTT. Its protein is CASSKDSHNSPLHF.

The chain has TRBV6-6 and TRBJ1-2, with 8 bases aligning to TRBD1. This CDR3 is built from 15 residues. V trimming: 4 bases; J trimming: 6 bases; junction bases outside the gene matches: 10. Germline assignment: CDR1 MNHNY and CDR2 SVGAGI (reference sequence). CDR3 DNA: TGTGCCAGCAGTTCTTGGACAGGGAAGGAAAATGGCTACACCTTC. This gives the protein CASSSWTGKENGYTF.

The V and J genes are TRBV2 and TRBJ2-1; D is ambiguous. V was cut by 4 bases and J by 7 bases, with 8 bases left in between. Germline CDR1 reads SNHLY; CDR2 reads FYNNEI. The CDR3 contains 12 residues. The CDR3: CASSALVNEQFF. CDR3 sequence (DNA): TGTGCCAGCAGTGCTTTAGTGAATGAGCAGTTCTTC.

The chain recombines TRBV7-3 with TRBJ2-2, with D maybe TRBD1 (5 bases). Germline V gene sequence: CDR1 SGHTA, CDR2 FQGTGA. Trimming shortened V by 0 bases and J by 3 bases, and 14 bases separated the two germline ends. The CDR3 consists of 17 residues. The CDR3 here is CASSLTGLGRDTGELFF. CDR3 coding DNA: TGTGCCAGCAGCTTAACGGGGCTCGGCAGGGACACCGGGGAGCTGTTTTTT. Together with reference TRBV7-3 and TRBJ2-2, the CDR3 gives the full variable domain: GAGVSQTPSNKVTEKGKYVELRCDPISGHTALYWYRQSLGQGPEFLIYFQGTGAADDSGLPNDRFFAVRPEGSVSTLKIQRTERGDSAVYLCASSLTGLGRDTGELFFGEGSRLTVL.

J is TRBJ2-7 and V is TRBV5-1; 7 positions match TRBD1. V shed 4 bases, J shed 2 bases, and the junction held 3 bases outside the gene matches. Germline loops: CDR1 SGHRS, CDR2 YFSETQ. This CDR3 contains 13 residues. The DNA for the CDR3 is TGCGCCAGCAGCCGACAGGGAACCTACGAGCAGTACTTC. Translation gives CASSRQGTYEQYF.

The chain uses TRBV7-9 and TRBJ1-1; tentatively, D is TRBD1 (6 bases). The germline V gene encodes CDR1 SEHNR and CDR2 FQNEAQ (reference sequence). The V gene lost 5 bases and the J gene lost 0 bases, with 16 bases spanning the gap. This CDR3 comprises 16 residues. The CDR3 sequence: CASSPLGGGVNTEAFF. The CDR3 region has the DNA TGTGCCAGCAGCCCCCTGGGAGGGGGGGTGAACACTGAAGCTTTCTTT.

This clone was counted between two and nine times. CDR3 sequence: CASSPGRADYNEKLFF. CDR3 DNA: TGCGCCAGCAGCCCGGGACGGGCCGACTATAATGAAAAACTGTTTTTT. The gene calls are TRBV5-1 and TRBJ1-4; tentative D call: TRBD1 (5 bases). In germline, CDR1 is SGHRS, CDR2 YFSETQ. V lost 4 bases, J lost 4 bases, and 17 bases lay in between. The CDR3 loop spans 16 amino acids.

The chain has TRBV6-6 and TRBJ2-7; D remains unclear. The V gene's germline CDR1 is MNHNY and CDR2 SVGAGI (reference sequence). The CDR3 is 13 residues long. V lost 6 bases, J lost 3 bases, and 12 bases lay in between. CDR3 coding DNA: TGTGCCAGCAGAGATCCCGGAATCTACGAGCAGTACTTC. Translated: CASRDPGIYEQYF.

J is TRBJ2-2 and V is TRBV7-2; TRBD1 or TRBD2 may be the D gene (7 bases each). CDR3 length: 16 residues. The germline V gene encodes CDR1 SGHTA and CDR2 FQGNSA. V was cut by 5 bases and J by 5 bases, with 18 bases left in between. The CDR3 nucleotides read TGTGCCAGCAGCCCACCGACAGGGAGGGGGACCGGGGAGCTGTTTTTT. Protein: CASSPPTGRGTGELFF.

The genes are TRBV14 and TRBJ2-7; weak D call: TRBD1 (5 bases). The CDR3 totals 13 residues. Trimming took off 2 bases at V and 5 bases at J, with 10 bases between the two ends. In germline, CDR1 is SGHDN, CDR2 FVKESK. The CDR3 sequence is CASSQRQPDEQYF. As DNA, the CDR3 is TGTGCCAGCAGCCAACGACAGCCCGACGAGCAGTACTTC.